This T cell receptor (beta chain) is from a study of OX40 agonist ivuxolimab in advanced cancers. Measured with immunoSEQ multiplex PCR; TCRdb has only the in-frame clones, and not every one. The sample holds around 89,000 clones, just over 90% seen once. Germline trimming cut 6 bases from V and 7 bases from J; bases unmatched to any gene: 6. The CDR3 is 14 residues long. The rearrangement joins TRBV23-1 to TRBJ1-5, with 10 positions matching TRBD1. TRBV23-1 is classed as an ORF, of uncertain function. This sample comprised CD4+ or CD8+ T cells sorted from blood, obtained in a trial of the OX40 agonist ivuxolimab. This TCR came from an adult with an advanced solid tumor such as melanoma, head and neck, liver or kidney cancer. The DNA of the CDR3 is TGCGCCAGCAGCCCCGGACAGGGGGAGCAGCCCCAGCATTTT. It translates to CASSPGQGEQPQHF.